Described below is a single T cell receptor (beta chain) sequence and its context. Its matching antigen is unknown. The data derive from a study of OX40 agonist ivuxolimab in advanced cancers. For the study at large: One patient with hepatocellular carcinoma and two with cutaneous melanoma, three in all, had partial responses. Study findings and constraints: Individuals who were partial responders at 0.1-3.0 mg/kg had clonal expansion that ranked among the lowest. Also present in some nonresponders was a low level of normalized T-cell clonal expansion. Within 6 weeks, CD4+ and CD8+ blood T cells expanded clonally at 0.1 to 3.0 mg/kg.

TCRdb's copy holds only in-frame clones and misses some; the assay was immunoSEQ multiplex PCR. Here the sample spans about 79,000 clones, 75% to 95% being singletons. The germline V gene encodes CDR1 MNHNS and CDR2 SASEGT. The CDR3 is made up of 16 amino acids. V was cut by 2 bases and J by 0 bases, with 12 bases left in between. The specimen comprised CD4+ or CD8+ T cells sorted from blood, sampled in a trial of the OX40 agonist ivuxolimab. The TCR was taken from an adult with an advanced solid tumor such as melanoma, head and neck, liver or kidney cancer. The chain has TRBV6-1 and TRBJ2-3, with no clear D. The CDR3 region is CASSERRLSSTDTQYF. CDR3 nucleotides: TGTGCCAGCAGTGAAAGACGGCTCAGTAGCACAGATACGCAGTATTTT.